This T cell receptor beta chain was sequenced for a study of T cells in Graves' hyperthyroidism and ophthalmopathy. Amplification of TCR beta CDR3 regions was performed using RNA transcripts as template. During a first-round RT-PCR of the TCR CDR3, the HTBI primer set was used. In TCRdb, the multiplex PCR reads were re-called with MiXCR into one record per CDR3 protein. The data show roughly 570,000 distinct CDR3 sequences, about 15% seen once. The table lists this clonotype with many counts. Its target is unknown. V lost 8 bases, J lost 7 bases, and 14 bases lay in between. The V gene's germline CDR1 is MNHNS and CDR2 SASEGT. The CDR3 is 12 amino acids. Study results and caveats: A model using 13 V-J features told ophthalmopathy apart from stable hyperthyroidism.

V and J are TRBV6-1 and TRBJ1-1, with D possibly TRBD1 on 6 matching bases. Material: blood. This sequence originates from a woman aged 25 to 39 with Graves' hyperthyroidism. The CDR3 region has the DNA TGTGCCAGCCCCCGGACAGTGGATGAAGCTTTCTTT. Protein: CASPRTVDEAFF.